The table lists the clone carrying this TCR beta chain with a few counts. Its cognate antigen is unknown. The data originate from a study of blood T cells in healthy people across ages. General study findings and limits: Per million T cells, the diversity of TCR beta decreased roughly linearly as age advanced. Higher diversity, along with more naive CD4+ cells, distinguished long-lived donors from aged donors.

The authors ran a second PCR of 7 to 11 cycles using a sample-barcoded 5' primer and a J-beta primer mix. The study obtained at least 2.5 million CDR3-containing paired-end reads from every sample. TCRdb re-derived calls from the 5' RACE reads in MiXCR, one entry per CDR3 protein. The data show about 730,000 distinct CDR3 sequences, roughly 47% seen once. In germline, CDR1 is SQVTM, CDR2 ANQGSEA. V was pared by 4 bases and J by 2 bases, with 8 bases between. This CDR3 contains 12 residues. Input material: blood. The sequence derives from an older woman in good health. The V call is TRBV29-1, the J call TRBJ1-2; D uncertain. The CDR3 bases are TGCAGCGTTGGGACTGGGAACTATGGCTACACCTTC. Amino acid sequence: CSVGTGNYGYTF.